The source of this T cell receptor beta chain is a study of blood T cell repertoires in COVID-19 (TCRdb year 2020). About the study as a whole: Samples from collaborators originated in the United States, Italy and Spain and spanned both the acute and convalescent phases of COVID-19. The material from the prospective study consisted of cDNA or gDNA derived from T cells, B-cell-depleted T cells, or PBMCs. Sample metadata almost always included a de-identified subject ID, COVID-19 status, age in years and sex. The samples were drawn from the first 160 participants of the ongoing ImmuneRACE study and from 950 to 1,500 subjects provided by 6 global collaborators. Where available, HLA class I and class II types were taken from metadata supplied by the sample provider and were not determined by assay-based typing. Subjects who had been exposed to COVID-19, were actively infected with it, or had recovered from it provided the deeply sampled blood TCRbeta repertoires that made up the dataset. The repertoires were made available in a free public database intended to serve as a resource for research on the immune response to SARS-CoV-2. The study at large found these results: Clinical and demographic metadata were provided uncurated, with the amount varying by source and participant.

Only one count was recorded for this clone. Its antigen is not yet known. No base-level quality is on record; no much larger clone is a single base apart. The germline V gene (reference sequence) specifies GTSNPN as CDR1 and SVGIG as CDR2. The CDR3 has 14 amino acids, counting the end cysteine and phenylalanine. Only the CDR3 part of the read is kept: 42 bases, read in frame from the first base. V loses 1 base of germline sequence and J loses 3 bases, and the interval between the two ends is 13 bases. Participants in the prospective study were enrolled through a virtual design, were aged roughly 18 to 95 years, and lived in about 25 United States geographic areas. In the prospective study, participants were assigned to cohorts based on the clinical history participants reported in a screening survey and a study questionnaire. Recovered participants in ImmuneRACE Cohort 3 were defined as having two consecutive negative NP/OP PCR tests, clearance from a healthcare professional, or resolution of symptoms. Mobile phlebotomists in the prospective study collected whole blood, serum and a nasopharyngeal or oropharyngeal swab from every participant. Prospective study participants could optionally give additional blood draws and questionnaires over a roughly 2-month period. Before DNA extraction, prospective study blood samples were shipped either frozen or at room temperature.

TCRbeta CDR3 regions were amplified from genomic DNA by means of the immunoSEQ Assay, a bias-controlled multiplex PCR. The authors processed their data as follows. Within the assay, amplification of reference gene primers was used to estimate how many nucleated cells each sample contained. To quantify the absolute abundance of each unique TCRbeta CDR3 rearrangement, sequence reads were collapsed and filtered. Productive Simpson clonality was computed per sample as the square root of Simpson's diversity index over productive rearrangements. This immuneACCESS table, as held by TCRdb, lists in-frame sequences with V and J called but not all clones. Of the missing ones, under half trace to an unresolved V gene in checked studies; the others have no known cause. That table is the source of V, J and clone size, and D and trimming were worked out from the DNA. This sample lists roughly 330,000 clones; about 87% were detected once. The ten largest clones represent more than 5% of the sample.

The rearrangement combines TRBV30 with TRBJ2-7, with no reliable assignment of the D segment. Sequencing was performed on PBMCs or T cells enriched from blood (not recorded which). The sequence came from a young man who had recovered from COVID-19. The nucleotide sequence reads as follows: TGTGCCTGGAGTGGAACAGTCAAGAACTACGAGCAGTACTTC. Translated, this is CAWSGTVKNYEQYF. When the CDR3 is completed using the reference TRBV30 and TRBJ2-7 genes on either side, the full variable domain is SQTIHQWPATLVQPVGSPLSLECTVEGTSNPNLYWYRQAAGRGLQLLFYSVGIGQISSEVPQNLSASRPQDRQFILSSKKLLLSDSGFYLCAWSGTVKNYEQYFGPGTRLTVT.